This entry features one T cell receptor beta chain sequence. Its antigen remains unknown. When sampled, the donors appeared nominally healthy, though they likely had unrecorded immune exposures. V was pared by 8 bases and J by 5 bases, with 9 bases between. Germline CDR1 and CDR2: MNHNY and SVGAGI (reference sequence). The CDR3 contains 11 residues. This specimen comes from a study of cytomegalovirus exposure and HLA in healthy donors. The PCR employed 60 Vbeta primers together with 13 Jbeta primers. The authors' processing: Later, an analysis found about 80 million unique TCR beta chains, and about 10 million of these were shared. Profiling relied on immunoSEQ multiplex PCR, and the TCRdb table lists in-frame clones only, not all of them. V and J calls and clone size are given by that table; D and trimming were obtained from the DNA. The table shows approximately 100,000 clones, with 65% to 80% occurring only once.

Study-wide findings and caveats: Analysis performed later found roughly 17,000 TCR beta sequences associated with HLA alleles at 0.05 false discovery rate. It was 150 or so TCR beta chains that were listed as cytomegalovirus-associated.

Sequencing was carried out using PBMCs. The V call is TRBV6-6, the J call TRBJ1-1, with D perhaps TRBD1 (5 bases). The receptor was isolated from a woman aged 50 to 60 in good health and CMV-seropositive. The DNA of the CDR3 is TGTGCCAGCCAGGGTGGAACTGAAGCTTTCTTT. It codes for CASQGGTEAFF.